The 30 T cell receptor beta chains in this list originate from one sample, sequenced in a study of Ad26.COV2.S vaccination and SARS-CoV-2 variants. Sequencing was performed with immunoSEQ multiplex PCR; in TCRdb, only in-frame clones are kept and a portion is missing. The top ten hold around 1.7% of the sample, which has 440,000 or so clones, 92% seen once. Treatment noted: roughly 18 received Ad26.COV2.S at low or high dose, single or two shots; five or six received placebo; per-sample allocation not given. Sampling occurred on day 63 after the first vaccine or placebo injection. This material consisted of peripheral blood, taken in a trial of Ad26.COV2.S vaccine versus placebo. The source is a person between 18 and 65 years old who received the Ad26.COV2.S COVID-19 vaccine or a placebo.

The chain has TRBV5-5 and TRBJ1-4; 9 bases map to TRBD1. Germline V gives CDR1 SGHKS, CDR2 YYEKEE (reference sequence). V shed 4 bases, J shed 7 bases, and the junction held 8 bases outside the gene matches. CDR3 size: 15 residues. CDR3 bases: TGTGCCAGCAGCCGAGATACAGGGGGCGGTGAAAAACTGTTTTTT. Translating it yields CASSRDTGGGEKLFF. The whole variable domain, filled in from reference TRBV5-5 and TRBJ1-4, reads DAGVTQSPTHLIKTRGQQVTLRCSPISGHKSVSWYQQVLGQGPQFIFQYYEKEERGRGNFPDRFSARQFPNYSSELNVNALLLGDSALYLCASSRDTGGGEKLFFGSGTQLSVL.

The chain has TRBV11-3 and TRBJ1-6; D not resolved. Trimming removed 5 bases at V and 10 bases at J, with 12 bases between. The CDR3 consists of 13 residues. Germline loops: CDR1 SGHNT, CDR2 YENEEA. The CDR3 DNA follows: TGTGCCAGCAGCAGACTGGGAGGGTCACCCCTCCACTTT. Translating gives CASSRLGGSPLHF.

This chain connects TRBV5-1 to TRBJ1-2; perhaps TRBD1 as D (5 bases). V gave up 4 bases and J gave up 7 bases, with 14 bases separating them. CDR3 length: 13 residues. Germline V gives CDR1 SGHRS, CDR2 YFSETQ. The CDR3 reads CASSPGTWFGYTF. The CDR3 DNA follows: TGCGCCAGCAGCCCTGGGACTTGGTTTGGCTACACCTTC.

This clone occurred once. This chain links TRBV27 with TRBJ2-1, with 9 bases identical to TRBD1. The ends lost 4 bases at V and 5 bases at J; junction bases unmatched: 9. The CDR3 has 16 amino acids. Per germline, CDR1 MNHEY and CDR2 SMNVEV (reference sequence). CDR3 residues: CASSSFGTGLDNEQFF. In nucleotides, the CDR3 is TGTGCCAGCAGTTCCTTCGGGACAGGGCTGGACAATGAGCAGTTCTTC.

The rearrangement joins TRBV2 to TRBJ2-5, with 10 bases fitting TRBD2. There are 14 residues in the CDR3. Trimming at V came to 2 bases and at J to 7 bases, leaving 4 bases not matched to a gene. From germline, CDR1 is SNHLY and CDR2 FYNNEI. CDR3: CASSEPSGGGTQYF. CDR3 nucleotide sequence: TGTGCCAGCAGTGAACCTAGCGGGGGAGGGACCCAGTACTTC. The variable domain in full, completed from reference TRBV2 and TRBJ2-5, reads EPEVTQTPSHQVTQMGQEVILRCVPISNHLYFYWYRQILGQKVEFLVSFYNNEISEKSEIFDDQFSVERPDGSNFTLKIRSTKLEDSAMYFCASSEPSGGGTQYFGPGTRLLVL.

V usage is TRBV10-2 and J usage is TRBJ1-2, with TRBD1 identical over 8 bases. Germline V lookup: CDR1 WSHSY, CDR2 SAAADI. V shed 6 bases and J 7 bases; nucleotides not matched to a gene: 7. CDR3 size: 13 residues. CDR3 nucleotide sequence: TGCGCCAGCAGGGACAGGGAAGAAATTGGCTACACCTTC. This gives the protein CASRDREEIGYTF.

The rearrangement joins TRBV4-1 to TRBJ1-4; no definite D call. Trimming removed 3 bases from V and 11 bases from J, with 13 bases in between. This CDR3 has 13 residues. The germline gives CDR1 MGHRA, CDR2 YSYEKL. The CDR3 nucleotides read TGCGCCAGCAGCCATACCCCTGATTTGAAACTGTTTTTT. It is translated as CASSHTPDLKLFF.

The J gene is TRBJ2-7, the V gene TRBV4-3, with D perhaps given as TRBD1 or TRBD2 (5 bases each). The CDR3 spans 13 residues. Trimming pared 9 bases from V and 3 bases from J, leaving 15 bases between. Germline V lookup: CDR1 LGHNA, CDR2 YSLEER. In nucleotides, the CDR3 is TGCGCCAGTAGTGAGGGGTTCCACTACGAGCAGTACTTC. This translates into CASSEGFHYEQYF.

V usage is TRBV9 and J usage is TRBJ1-3, with D uncertain. CDR3 size: 14 residues. Per the germline V gene, CDR1 is SGDLS and CDR2 is YYNGEE. Trimming took off 8 bases at V and 2 bases at J, with 14 bases between the two ends. The CDR3 sequence: CARDGLSPGNTIYF. The CDR3 DNA follows: TGTGCCAGGGACGGCCTCTCCCCTGGAAACACCATATATTTT.

This clone appeared once. The chain couples TRBV19 to TRBJ1-1, with D tentatively TRBD1 (5 bases). Trimming stripped 2 bases from V and 2 bases from J, with 12 bases between. The CDR3 has 15 amino acids. CDR1 is LNHDA and CDR2 is SQIVND in the germline V gene (reference sequence). The CDR3 bases are TGTGCCAGTAGTATATTGGGGGGAATTAACACTGAAGCTTTCTTT. This encodes CASSILGGINTEAFF.

The chain carries TRBV7-9 and TRBJ2-3; a weak D match, TRBD2 (6 bases). Germline V gene sequence: CDR1 SEHNR, CDR2 FQNEAQ (reference sequence). This CDR3 contains 13 residues. V lost 5 bases, J lost 3 bases, and 9 bases lay in between. CDR3 nucleotide sequence: TGTGCCAGCAGCCCCGGGGGAACAGATACGCAGTATTTT. Protein sequence: CASSPGGTDTQYF.

V is TRBV2 and J is TRBJ2-7; 8 nucleotides line up with TRBD1. Trimming cost V 8 bases and J 0 bases; bases outside gene matches: 6. The CDR3 contains 14 residues. The V gene's germline CDR1 is SNHLY and CDR2 FYNNEI. CDR3 amino acids: CASYTQGDSYEQYF. The CDR3 DNA reads as TGTGCCAGCTATACACAGGGGGACTCCTACGAGCAGTACTTC.

This chain links TRBV19 with TRBJ1-2, with D unresolved. Trimming took 6 bases from V and 5 from J, leaving 16 bases between them. This CDR3 has 14 amino acids. Germline CDR1 LNHDA, CDR2 SQIVND (reference sequence). CDR3 coding DNA: TGTGCCAGTAGCGACCAAAGGTATTGGTATGGCTACACCTTC. Translating it yields CASSDQRYWYGYTF.

The J gene is TRBJ2-5, the V gene TRBV7-2; 7 bases map to TRBD2. V shed 6 bases and J 4 bases; nucleotides not matched to a gene: 8. CDR3 length: 14 residues. The germline CDR1 and CDR2 sequences are SGHTA and FQGNSA. The CDR3 DNA reads TGTGCCAGCAGGCTAGCGGCTAGTGGAGAGACCCAGTACTTC. It is translated as CASRLAASGETQYF.

This chain joins TRBV11-2 and TRBJ2-1; D might be TRBD1 or TRBD2, each matching 5 bases. Germline V gives CDR1 SGHAT, CDR2 FQNNGV. CDR3 length: 15 residues. V lost 4 bases and J lost 6, with 16 bases in between. The CDR3 DNA sequence: TGTGCCAGCAGCTCCCGGGACCTCCGAGGCAATGAGCAGTTCTTC. Protein product: CASSSRDLRGNEQFF.

V gene TRBV7-2 combines with J gene TRBJ2-3, with D tentatively TRBD1 (6 bases). Germline V CDR1 and CDR2: SGHTA, FQGNSA. CDR3 length: 16 residues. V lost 1 base to trimming and J lost 3 bases, with 14 bases between them. The CDR3 sequence: CASSLGDRIPTDTQYF. The CDR3 region has the DNA TGTGCCAGCAGCTTAGGAGACAGGATTCCGACAGATACGCAGTATTTT.

Only a few counts were recorded for this clone. The chain combines TRBV30 with TRBJ1-2, with TRBD1 matching over 7 bases. Trimming cost V 8 bases and J 5 bases; bases outside gene matches: 8. The CDR3 is 12 amino acids. Germline V gene sequence: CDR1 GTSNPN, CDR2 SVGIG (reference sequence). CDR3 residues: CAGIRGKYGYTF. The DNA for the CDR3 is TGTGCCGGAATCAGGGGGAAGTATGGCTACACCTTC.

This clone was counted only a few times. The V and J genes are TRBV27 and TRBJ2-7; a possible D gene is TRBD1 (5 bases). This CDR3 is built from 15 residues. The germline V and J ends were trimmed by 0 bases and 4 bases, with 13 bases remaining between them. The germline V gene encodes CDR1 MNHEY and CDR2 SMNVEV (reference sequence). DNA for the CDR3: TGTGCCAGCAGTTTATCCGGCAGGGTAGTATACGAGCAGTACTTC. Its translation is CASSLSGRVVYEQYF.

This sequence joins TRBV27 and TRBJ2-5; 9 bases match TRBD2. V lost 2 bases and J lost 6; bases outside the gene matches: 10. In germline, CDR1 is MNHEY, CDR2 SMNVEV (reference sequence). The CDR3 contains 16 residues. This CDR3 reads CASSLVAGGPGKTQYF. Here the CDR3 DNA reads TGTGCCAGCAGTTTAGTTGCGGGGGGGCCTGGGAAGACCCAGTACTTC.

The rearrangement joins TRBV7-9 to TRBJ2-7; TRBD1 aligns across 9 bases. The CDR3 loop spans 14 amino acids. Germline V gene lookup returns CDR1 SEHNR and CDR2 FQNEAQ (reference sequence). With 5 bases clipped from V and 3 bases from J, the junction kept 5 bases outside the gene matches. As DNA, the CDR3 is TGTGCCAGCAGCCCGAGGACAGGGGTCTACGAGCAGTACTTC. This translates into CASSPRTGVYEQYF. Variable domain in full (rest from reference TRBV7-9 and TRBJ2-7): DTGVSQNPRHKITKRGQNVTFRCDPISEHNRLYWYRQTLGQGPEFLTYFQNEAQLEKSRLLSDRFSAERPKGSFSTLEIQRTEQGDSAMYLCASSPRTGVYEQYFGPGTRLTVT.

The V gene is TRBV2, the J gene TRBJ2-7, with D unclear. This CDR3 has 14 residues. Germline CDR1 and CDR2: SNHLY and FYNNEI. Trimming cost V 6 bases and J 2 bases, with 14 bases left between them. The CDR3, as DNA: TGTGCCAGCAGCGAATGGTCAGGACCCTACGAGCAGTACTTC. Protein sequence: CASSEWSGPYEQYF.

The genes are TRBV6-2 or TRBV6-3 and TRBJ1-5; D gene ambiguous. V shed 4 bases and J shed 6 bases, with 13 bases lying between them. Germline values: CDR1 MNHEY, CDR2 SVGEGT. This CDR3 contains 14 residues. This chain's CDR3 is CASSLAVVVQPQHF. The CDR3 DNA reads as TGTGCCAGCAGTTTGGCCGTCGTGGTTCAGCCCCAGCATTTT.

The chain carries TRBV2 and TRBJ2-3, with D possibly TRBD2 on 5 matching bases. The CDR3 consists of 12 residues. CDR1 SNHLY and CDR2 FYNNEI come from the germline V gene. The V gene lost 5 bases and the J gene lost 4 bases, with 7 bases spanning the gap. DNA for the CDR3: TGTGCCAGCAGTACTAGTTCAGATACGCAGTATTTT. Its protein product is CASSTSSDTQYF.

The J gene is TRBJ2-3, the V gene TRBV4-3; no definite D call. Germline values: CDR1 LGHNA, CDR2 YSLEER. Trimming left V 0 bases short and J 2 bases short, with 12 bases between. The CDR3 is made up of 16 amino acids. CDR3 nucleotide sequence: TGCGCCAGCAGCCAAGAAGTCCAGCGAACCACAGATACGCAGTATTTT. Amino acids: CASSQEVQRTTDTQYF.

This chain joins TRBV23-1 and TRBJ1-2, with no clear D. TRBV23-1 is an open reading frame, and its role is uncertain. The CDR3 loop spans 14 amino acids. V dropped 0 bases and J dropped 6 bases, with 11 bases sitting between them. CDR3: CASSQSRSADGYTF. The CDR3 nucleotides read TGCGCCAGCAGTCAATCCCGGTCGGCCGATGGCTACACCTTC.

The rearrangement joins TRBV20-1 to TRBJ1-1; D remains ambiguous. The V and J ends lost 5 bases and 12 bases respectively, with 16 bases between them. The germline CDR1 and CDR2 sequences are DFQATT and SNEGSKA (reference sequence). The CDR3 spans 11 residues. CDR3 coding DNA: TGCAGTGCTGGGCCTGACCAAGGAACTTTCTTT. It specifies CSAGPDQGTFF.

This clone was recorded only once. This chain uses TRBV28 with TRBJ2-7, with 7 bases matching TRBD1. CDR3 size: 15 residues. The germline gives CDR1 MDHEN, CDR2 SYDVKM. Germline trimming cut 4 bases from V and 5 bases from J; bases unmatched to any gene: 11. DNA for the CDR3: TGTGCCAGCAGTTCCCTTGACAGGGCCCTGGACGAGCAGTACTTC. This translates into CASSSLDRALDEQYF.

V is TRBV27 and J is TRBJ2-5, with 12 bases identical to TRBD2. The germline gives CDR1 MNHEY, CDR2 SMNVEV (reference sequence). The CDR3 totals 15 residues. The J segment lost 1 base and the V segment lost 6 bases, leaving 3 bases of the junction unmatched. The CDR3 nucleotides are TGTGCCAGCAGACGACTAGCGGGGGTCCAAGAGACCCAGTACTTC. Translation: CASRRLAGVQETQYF.

The rearrangement links TRBV12-3 or TRBV12-4 to TRBJ2-1, with TRBD1 as a possible D gene (5 bases). The CDR3 has 13 residues. V dropped 6 bases and J dropped 7 bases, with 13 bases sitting between them. The CDR3 sequence: CASRGRVENEQFF. The CDR3 DNA reads as TGTGCCAGCAGGGGGCGCGTTGAGAATGAGCAGTTCTTC.

This chain joins TRBV4-1 and TRBJ2-1, with D perhaps matching TRBD1 or TRBD2 (5 bases each). Deletions cut 4 bases from V and 0 bases from J, with 13 bases between. This CDR3 region has 16 residues. Per the germline V gene, CDR1 is MGHRA and CDR2 is YSYEKL. The CDR3 region is CASSPSGRGSYNEQFF. The CDR3 DNA reads TGCGCCAGCAGCCCCTCGGGACGGGGCTCCTACAATGAGCAGTTCTTC.